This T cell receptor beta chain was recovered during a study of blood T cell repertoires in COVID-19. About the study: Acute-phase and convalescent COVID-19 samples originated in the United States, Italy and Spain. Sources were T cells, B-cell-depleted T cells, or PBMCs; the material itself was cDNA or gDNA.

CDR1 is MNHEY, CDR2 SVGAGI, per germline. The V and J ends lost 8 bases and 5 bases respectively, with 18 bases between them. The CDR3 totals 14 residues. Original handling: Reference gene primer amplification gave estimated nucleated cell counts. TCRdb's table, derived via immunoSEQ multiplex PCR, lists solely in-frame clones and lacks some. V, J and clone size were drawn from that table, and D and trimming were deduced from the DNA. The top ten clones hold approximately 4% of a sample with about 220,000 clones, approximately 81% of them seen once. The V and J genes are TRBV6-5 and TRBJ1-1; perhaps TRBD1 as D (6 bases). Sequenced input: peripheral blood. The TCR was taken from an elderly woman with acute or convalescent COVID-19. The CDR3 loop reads CASVEQGLGTEAFF. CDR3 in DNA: TGTGCCAGCGTAGAACAGGGTCTGGGGACTGAAGCTTTCTTT.